Presented here are 4 T cell receptor beta chains from one specimen sequenced in a study of blood T cell repertoires in COVID-19. Using immunoSEQ multiplex PCR, the repertoire was profiled, and TCRdb retains in-frame clones only, with some absent. Among about 21,000 clones listed, approximately 83% were seen once. Material: peripheral blood. The receptors come from a human donor in a cohort sampled during active COVID-19.

The V gene is TRBV24-1, the J gene TRBJ1-5, with D uncertain. The CDR3 loop spans 13 amino acids. In germline, CDR1 is KGHDR, CDR2 SFDVKD. The V end was cut by 3 bases, the J end by 6 bases, with 8 bases between. CDR3 loop: CATSDPGSQPQHF. CDR3 nucleotides: TGTGCCACCAGTGATCCCGGGTCTCAGCCCCAGCATTTT.

This chain links TRBV5-6 with TRBJ1-1; a weak D match, TRBD1 (5 bases). The germline V gene has CDR1 SGHDT and CDR2 YYEEEE. The CDR3 loop spans 14 amino acids. Between the trimmed V and J ends, which lost 0 bases and 5 bases, there was a span of 11 bases. CDR3 loop: CASSLGGLRTEAFF. The CDR3, as DNA: TGTGCCAGCAGCTTGGGGGGACTAAGGACTGAAGCTTTCTTT.

J is TRBJ1-2 and V is TRBV7-8, with 8 bases matching TRBD1. The CDR3 extends over 14 amino acids. Losses at the gene ends were 5 bases for V and 5 bases for J; bases not matched to a gene: 7. The germline V gene encodes CDR1 SGHVS and CDR2 FQNEAQ. DNA for the CDR3: TGTGCCAGCAGCCCTCGAGACAGGGGATATGGCTACACCTTC. Translated, it gives CASSPRDRGYGYTF.

In its sample, this clone was seen once. The J gene is TRBJ2-2, the V gene TRBV2; 8 bases align to TRBD1. Germline-derived CDR1 and CDR2 are SNHLY and FYNNEI. The CDR3 has 14 residues. V gave up 7 bases and J gave up 0 bases; unmatched junction bases: 1. In nucleotides, the CDR3 is TGTGCCAGCAAGGACAGGGCGAACACCGGGGAGCTGTTTTTT. Protein: CASKDRANTGELFF.